The count of the clone carrying this TCR beta chain is one. The sample comes from a study of blood T cell repertoires in COVID-19. Authors' data handling: Estimates of nucleated cell counts were drawn from the amplification of reference gene primers. Method: immunoSEQ multiplex PCR; TCRdb's copy keeps in-frame clones and lacks some. That table supplies the V and J calls and clone size; D and trimming were determined from the DNA. This table has roughly 180,000 clones, 70% to 90% appearing once. Looked up from germline, CDR1 is LNHNV and CDR2 is YYDKDF (reference sequence). CDR3 length: 13 residues. V lost 0 bases and J 4 bases, leaving 6 bases between the germline ends.

Sequencing was performed on peripheral blood. This receptor was obtained from a man aged 55 to 70 who had recovered from COVID-19. The rearrangement links TRBV15 to TRBJ1-1, with D uncertain. DNA for the CDR3: TGTGCCACCAGCAGAGATTCCCGCACTGAAGCTTTCTTT. Translated: CATSRDSRTEAFF.